Listed below are T cell receptor beta chains from one sample, sequenced in a study of T cell changes during pregnancy in multiple sclerosis. Data came from immunoSEQ multiplex PCR; TCRdb stores just in-frame clones and leaves some out. The repertoire holds tens of thousands of clones, with about 90% as singletons. Sequencing used CD4+ T cells from peripheral blood mononuclear cells, obtained in the second trimester of pregnancy. The receptors here all came from a female donor with multiple sclerosis, enrolled in a pregnancy study. The CDR3 runs from the conserved cysteine through the conserved F or W. A D gene is named only where the DNA matches it firmly. The size entry is marked missing in some rows and otherwise reads once, few, many or a size class.

TRBV9	TRBD2	.	TRBJ2-2	CASSLAGGRTGELFF	TGTGCCAGCAGCCTAGCGGGGGGGCGGACCGGGGAGCTGTTTTTT
TRBV4-1	TRBD2	.	TRBJ2-7	CASSQPPGASGYEQYF	TGCGCCAGCAGCCAACCACCCGGGGCTAGCGGATACGAGCAGTACTTC
TRBV18	.	.	TRBJ2-5	CASSPREETQYF	TGTGCCAGCTCACCACGAGAAGAGACCCAGTACTTC
TRBV9	TRBD2	.	TRBJ2-5	CASSASSGRLETQYF	TGTGCCAGCAGCGCTTCTAGCGGGAGACTTGAGACCCAGTACTTC
TRBV6-5	.	.	TRBJ2-5	CASRVGGSGSQYF	TGTGCCAGCAGAGTGGGGGGATCGGGATCCCAGTACTTC
TRBV19	TRBD1	.	TRBJ2-3	CARDRGIYTQYF	TGTGCCAGGGACAGGGGCATATATACGCAGTATTTT
TRBV30	TRBD2	.	TRBJ2-3	CAWSEGTRDTQYF	TGTGCCTGGAGTGAGGGGACTAGAGATACGCAGTATTTT
TRBV29-1	TRBD1	.	TRBJ2-3	CSVSGSGQGTDTQYF	TGCAGCGTTAGCGGTTCGGGACAGGGCACAGATACGCAGTATTTT
TRBV7-3	.	many	TRBJ1-3	CASSLQGYGNTIYF	TGTGCCAGCAGCTTACAGGGATACGGAAACACCATATATTTT
TRBV10-3	.	.	TRBJ2-2	CAISGALNTGELFF	TGTGCCATCAGTGGGGCACTTAATACCGGGGAGCTGTTTTTT
TRBV19	.	.	TRBJ1-1	CASSPHRGLVNTEAFF	TGTGCCAGTAGTCCGCACCGGGGTCTGGTGAACACTGAAGCTTTCTTT
TRBV28	TRBD1	.	TRBJ1-2	CASSLPPGTGGAFSGYGYTF	TGTGCCAGCAGTTTACCCCCTGGGACAGGGGGCGCGTTCTCTGGCTATGGCTACACCTTC
TRBV11-1	TRBD1	.	TRBJ2-7	CASSFGQGIHEQYF	TGTGCCAGCAGCTTTGGACAGGGAATACACGAGCAGTACTTC
TRBV5-1	.	.	TRBJ1-1	CASSPGAGMGTEAFF	TGCGCCAGCAGCCCGGGAGCTGGGATGGGCACTGAAGCTTTCTTT
TRBV9	TRBD1	.	TRBJ1-3	CASSVGQGGSGNTIYF	TGTGCCAGCAGCGTAGGACAGGGGGGCTCTGGAAACACCATATATTTT
TRBV6-6	.	.	TRBJ1-3	CASSKTANSGNTIYF	TGTGCCAGCAGTAAGACAGCTAACTCTGGAAACACCATATATTTT
TRBV2	.	once	TRBJ1-4	CASRQQTTNEKLFF	TGTGCCAGCAGGCAACAGACAACTAATGAAAAACTGTTTTTT
TRBV2	TRBD1	.	TRBJ1-2	CASSDGTARLGYTF	TGTGCCAGCAGTGACGGGACAGCGCGTCTGGGCTACACCTTC
TRBV30	TRBD1	.	TRBJ1-2	CAWDRQGVNYGYTF	TGTGCCTGGGACAGACAGGGGGTGAACTATGGCTACACCTTC
TRBV5-1	TRBD2	.	TRBJ2-1	CASSLFGTSDGEQFF	TGCGCCAGCAGCTTGTTCGGGACTAGCGACGGTGAGCAGTTCTTC
TRBV6-5	.	few	TRBJ1-3	CASIPRRGSGNTIYF	TGTGCCAGCATTCCCCGGAGGGGTTCTGGAAACACCATATATTTT
TRBV10-1	.	.	TRBJ1-4	CASSEFPLGSEKLFF	TGCGCCAGCAGTGAGTTCCCTCTGGGGAGTGAAAAACTGTTTTTT
TRBV6-1	.	once	TRBJ1-5	CASSEQDQPQHF	TGTGCCAGCAGTGAACAGGATCAGCCCCAGCATTTT
TRBV19	.	.	TRBJ2-1	CASSLGLYNEQFF	TGTGCCAGTAGTCTGGGACTTTACAATGAGCAGTTCTTC
TRBV10-3	.	.	TRBJ2-7	CAISDTYEQYF	TGTGCCATCAGTGATACCTACGAGCAGTACTTC